The entry below gives a single T cell receptor (beta chain) sequence along with its context. The antigen is not known. Trimming took 5 bases from V and 6 from J, leaving 12 bases between them. This CDR3 has 12 residues. Germline CDR1 SQVTM, CDR2 ANQGSEA. Treatment of the sample: approximately 10-day PBMC culture with coronavirus spike peptide pools or control peptides (ViraFEST assay). This sample is part of a study of vaccination and CD4 T cells after COVID-19. Sequenced with the Oncomine TCR Beta short-read assay was DNA taken from cultured CD4+ T cells. Genomic DNA was taken out of cultured CD4+ T cells by extraction. TCRdb used MiXCR to reprocess the PCR reads, holding one entry per CDR3 protein. The sample includes more than 15,000 distinct CDR3 sequences, roughly 47% of them seen just once.

The V and J genes are TRBV29-1 and TRBJ2-3; D might be TRBD2 (6 bases). The sequenced material came from CD4+ T cells from blood, cultured in vitro. The TCR comes from a human donor who had recovered from COVID-19. CDR3 amino acids: CSVLSAGDTQYF. CDR3 sequence (DNA): TGCAGCGTTTTATCCGCGGGGGATACGCAGTATTTT.